The rows below give T cell receptor beta chains drawn from one sample of a study of OX40 agonist ivuxolimab in advanced cancers. The data were produced by immunoSEQ multiplex PCR, yet TCRdb's version contains in-frame clones alone and is incomplete. Of approximately 69,000 clones in the sample, around 84% were seen once. This specimen was CD4+ or CD8+ T cells sorted from blood, taken in a trial of the OX40 agonist ivuxolimab. All receptors come from an adult with an advanced solid tumor such as melanoma, head and neck, liver or kidney cancer. Each CDR3 is given with its conserved first and last residue. D genes are given only for firm matches.

V	D	CDR3
TRBV11-2	TRBD2	CASSTGGGYNEQFF
TRBV2	-	CASSLRTDMRYGYTF
TRBV11-1	-	CASSSFTGGGTEAFF
TRBV7-2	-	CAGGTGGAYEQYF
TRBV28	-	CASSFEGDGYTF
TRBV7-2	TRBD1	CASSYQGVHQPQHF
TRBV18	-	CASSPSLAKNIQYF
TRBV19	-	CASSIGRMVNEKLFF
TRBV4-1	TRBD2	CASSQAAIAGGHTDTQYF
TRBV28	-	CASTSFLNEQFF
TRBV7-2	-	CASSLAGGRGDEQFF
TRBV4-2	-	CASSQGLPSEVGETQYF
TRBV6-5	-	CASSSQGYEQYF
TRBV15	TRBD2	CATSRAASGTYNEQFF
TRBV11-3	-	CASSQGNSLGRAGQYF
TRBV29-1	-	CSVEEGTVGNIQYF
TRBV7-2	-	CASTPYRHGGLYGYTF
TRBV7-9	-	CAGSRYTEAFF
TRBV6-6	-	CASSYAETQYF
TRBV6-1	TRBD1	CASRSGQQNEKLFF
TRBV7-2	TRBD2	CASSPAGTSTDTQYF
TRBV6-1	TRBD1	CASRWTGSAYEQYF
TRBV10-3	-	CAISAGTDIPEELFF
TRBV7-2	-	CASSLAPSGDTQYF
TRBV7-9	-	CASSSAGTPLYGYTF
TRBV6-1	-	CAVTVFGANVLTF
TRBV4-3	-	CASSQDSQEPQPQHF
TRBV5-1	TRBD1	CASSWGQGATYEQYF
TRBV5-6	-	CASSLVGTQETQYF
TRBV5-4	-	CASSAGTEYNSPLHF
TRBV7-2	TRBD2	CASSLRRGENEQFF
TRBV10-3	TRBD1	CAISEIQGQGAGYTF
TRBV4-1	TRBD1	CASSQPGQTSPLHF
TRBV27	-	CASSLLGAEAEAFF
TRBV2	-	CASSLQAYEQYF
TRBV5-1	TRBD1	CASSPAPGQDYGYTF
TRBV7-2	-	CASSLDQQGGTKNIQYF
TRBV10-3	-	CAISPFDLTGGYTF
TRBV5-6	-	CASSFQGNFPGELFF